What follows are 17 T cell receptor beta chains derived from one specimen sequenced in a study of blood T cell repertoires in COVID-19. Profiled with immunoSEQ multiplex PCR; TCRdb holds only in-frame clones, not every one. This table holds some 60,000 clones, around nine tenths found once. Source material: peripheral blood. The receptors were gathered from a man aged 55-75 years with acute or convalescent COVID-19.

The chain joins TRBV18 to TRBJ1-2; perhaps TRBD1 as D (6 bases). The germline V gene encodes CDR1 KGHSH and CDR2 LQKENI. The CDR3 extends over 15 amino acids. V was shortened by 3 bases and J by 6 bases, with 17 bases between the two germline ends. The CDR3 spells CASSPGSEGGNGYTF. CDR3 nucleotides: TGTGCCAGCTCACCCGGATCTGAAGGGGGAAATGGCTACACCTTC.

The CDR3 DNA sequence: TGTGCCAGCAGCCTCAGGGGTGTGGAGAACACTGAAGCTTTCTTT. Translation gives CASSLRGVENTEAFF. The chain is built from TRBV27 and TRBJ1-1; the D gene is possibly TRBD1 (6 bases). The CDR3 runs to 15 residues. V was pared by 6 bases and J by 1 base, with 15 bases between. Germline assignment: CDR1 MNHEY and CDR2 SMNVEV (reference sequence).

V gene TRBV9 combines with J gene TRBJ2-3, with unresolved D. CDR1 and CDR2 (germline): SGDLS, YYNGEE. The V gene lost 0 bases and the J gene lost 3 bases, with 5 bases spanning the gap. The CDR3 extends over 13 amino acids. CDR3 loop: CASSVDRTDTQYF. In nucleotides, the CDR3 is TGTGCCAGCAGCGTAGACAGAACAGATACGCAGTATTTT.

This rearrangement joins TRBV2 to TRBJ2-1; 8 bases are shared with TRBD2. The CDR3 sequence is 17 residues long. Unmatched junction bases numbered 15, after V lost 7 bases and J lost 4 bases. The V gene's germline CDR1 is SNHLY and CDR2 FYNNEI. The CDR3 reads CASTLLGASGSYNEQFF. For the CDR3, the DNA is TGTGCCAGCACCCTACTCGGGGCTAGCGGGTCATACAATGAGCAGTTCTTC.

This clone came up a few times. The V call is TRBV9, the J call TRBJ1-3, with D hard to call. Germline CDR1 and CDR2: SGDLS and YYNGEE. V lost 0 bases and J lost 8, with 21 bases in between. The CDR3 loop spans 17 amino acids. The DNA for the CDR3 is TGTGCCAGCAGCGTAGACCCACTACCCTACCTGGAGGACACCATATATTTT. Its translation: CASSVDPLPYLEDTIYF.

The chain is built from TRBV5-4 and TRBJ2-3, with TRBD2 identical over 9 bases. The CDR3 extends over 16 amino acids. V trimming: 4 bases; J trimming: 4 bases; junction bases outside the gene matches: 10. Germline assignment: CDR1 SGHNT and CDR2 YYREEE (reference sequence). DNA for the CDR3: TGTGCCAGCAGCAGGGCGGGGGGGCTTAGAGCAGATACGCAGTATTTT. Its translation: CASSRAGGLRADTQYF. The whole variable domain, remainder taken from reference TRBV5-4 and TRBJ2-3, is ETGVTQSPTHLIKTRGQQVTLRCSSQSGHNTVSWYQQALGQGPQFIFQYYREEENGRGNFPPRFSGLQFPNYSSELNVNALELDDSALYLCASSRAGGLRADTQYFGPGTRLTVL.

This chain uses TRBV5-8 with TRBJ2-3; tentative D call: TRBD1 (6 bases). CDR3 length: 14 amino acids. Trimming removed 4 bases at V and 4 bases at J, with 13 bases between. Looked up from germline, CDR1 is SGHTS and CDR2 is YDEGEE. CDR3 DNA: TGTGCCAGCAGCAGACTGCAGGGGTCAGATACGCAGTATTTT. Its protein product is CASSRLQGSDTQYF.

This chain joins TRBV11-2 and TRBJ1-1, with TRBD1 matching 8 bases. The germline V gene has CDR1 SGHAT and CDR2 FQNNGV. Trimming cost V 3 bases and J 1 base; bases outside gene matches: 4. CDR3 size: 15 residues. DNA for the CDR3: TGTGCCAGCAGCTTTACAGGGGGGAAGAACACTGAAGCTTTCTTT. It yields the protein CASSFTGGKNTEAFF.

The CDR3 DNA sequence: TGTGCCAGCAGCCCGGGGGTAACCGGGACAGGCAACAGTAAGAGAGATTATGGCTACACCTTC. Its protein product is CASSPGVTGTGNSKRDYGYTF. The V gene is TRBV13, the J gene TRBJ1-2; TRBD1 agrees at 8 bases. V dropped 5 bases and J dropped 5; count of bases not matched to a gene: 28. CDR3 length: 21 amino acids. The germline gives CDR1 PRHDT, CDR2 FYEKMQ (reference sequence).

The chain combines TRBV18 with TRBJ2-5, with D maybe TRBD1 (5 bases). Germline loops: CDR1 KGHSH, CDR2 LQKENI. Trimming shortened V by 3 bases and J by 1 base, and 12 bases separated the two germline ends. The CDR3 consists of 15 residues. CDR3 nucleotide sequence: TGTGCCAGCTCACCGACAGCTACGGTCCAAGAGACCCAGTACTTC. Translation: CASSPTATVQETQYF.

The rearrangement uses TRBV6-6 and TRBJ1-5; no clear D gene. This CDR3 comprises 14 residues. V lost 2 bases and J lost 3, with 8 bases in between. Germline loops: CDR1 MNHNY, CDR2 SVGAGI (reference sequence). CDR3 DNA: TGTGCCAGCAGTTACACCGGGTTCAATCAGCCCCAGCATTTT. This gives the protein CASSYTGFNQPQHF.

The CDR3 sequence is CASSRELLSTDTQYF. In DNA form, the CDR3 reads TGCGCCAGCAGCCGCGAGTTGCTTAGTACAGATACGCAGTATTTT. V is TRBV5-1 and J is TRBJ2-3; D uncertain. This CDR3 comprises 15 residues. Trimming took off 4 bases at V and 3 bases at J, with 15 bases between the two ends. The germline CDR1 and CDR2 sequences are SGHRS and YFSETQ.

The gene calls are TRBV6-5 and TRBJ2-2; D unclear. Deletions cut 5 bases from V and 2 bases from J, with 6 bases between. The CDR3 is 13 amino acids. Looked up from germline, CDR1 is MNHEY and CDR2 is SVGAGI. The CDR3 region is CASSPLNTGELFF. The CDR3 nucleotides are TGTGCCAGCAGTCCGCTAAACACCGGGGAGCTGTTTTTT.

This clone has a single count. The chain carries TRBV5-4 and TRBJ2-5, with D possibly TRBD2 on 7 matching bases. CDR1 and CDR2 from the germline V gene are SGHNT and YYREEE (reference sequence). The V gene lost 5 bases and the J gene lost 4 bases, with 12 bases spanning the gap. This CDR3 is 13 amino acids long. The CDR3 sequence is CASRGGDAETQYF. DNA of the CDR3: TGTGCCAGCAGAGGGGGGGATGCAGAGACCCAGTACTTC.

The chain uses TRBV7-8 and TRBJ1-3; 7 nucleotides match TRBD1. Germline V gives CDR1 SGHVS, CDR2 FQNEAQ. Trimming removed 6 bases from V and 0 bases from J; junction bases left unmatched: 5. The length of the CDR3 is 15 residues. The CDR3 reads CASSWDRYSGNTIYF. The DNA for the CDR3 is TGTGCCAGCAGTTGGGACAGATACTCTGGAAACACCATATATTTT.

The J gene is TRBJ1-4, the V gene TRBV10-1; no clear D. The V and J ends lost 2 bases and 8 bases respectively, with 12 bases between them. This CDR3 is built from 14 residues. The germline CDR1 and CDR2 sequences are WNHNN and SYGVQD (reference sequence). The CDR3 coding sequence is TGCGCCAGCAGTGAGGGAACAGATCGGGAAAAACTGTTTTTT. Protein: CASSEGTDREKLFF.

This chain joins TRBV2 and TRBJ2-3; the match to TRBD2 covers 7 bases. The CDR3 contains 14 residues. CDR1 and CDR2 (germline): SNHLY, FYNNEI. V was pared by 8 bases and J by 0 bases, with 5 bases of the junction left unmatched. CDR3: CASVGGVSTDTQYF. Written as DNA, the CDR3 is TGTGCCAGCGTGGGAGGGGTGAGCACAGATACGCAGTATTTT.